The present T cell receptor (beta chain) was sequenced within a study of T cells in Graves' hyperthyroidism and ophthalmopathy. Diagnostic decisions used clinical symptoms, serum thyroxine and TRAb, thyroid ultrasound and orbital computed tomography. Out of 10 ml of fresh peripheral blood came the PBMCs. The study, taken as a whole, reports: In the blood, most expanded thyroid clonotypes above 0.001 appeared as well. The model identified upcoming ophthalmopathy a median approximately six months ahead of onset.

TCR beta CDR3 regions were amplified from RNA. TCR CDR3 regions were first amplified by RT-PCR with HTBI primers. One entry per CDR3 protein results from TCRdb running MiXCR on the multiplex PCR reads. The top ten hold about 34% of the sample, which has approximately 600,000 distinct CDR3 sequences, less than 25% seen once. This CDR3 spans 16 amino acids. CDR1 SNHLY and CDR2 FYNNEI come from the germline V gene. As concerns this clonotype: The antigen remains unidentified. Mismatch with germline at one junction end may stem from a read error.

The sequence was obtained from a man younger than 40 with Graves' ophthalmopathy. The sequencing input was blood. The rearrangement links TRBV2 to TRBJ1-5; D remains ambiguous. Here the CDR3 reads CASSQPPSGGNQPQHF. CDR3 nucleotide sequence: TGCGCCAGCAGCCAACCTCCGTCAGGCGGCAATCAGCCCCAGCATTTT.